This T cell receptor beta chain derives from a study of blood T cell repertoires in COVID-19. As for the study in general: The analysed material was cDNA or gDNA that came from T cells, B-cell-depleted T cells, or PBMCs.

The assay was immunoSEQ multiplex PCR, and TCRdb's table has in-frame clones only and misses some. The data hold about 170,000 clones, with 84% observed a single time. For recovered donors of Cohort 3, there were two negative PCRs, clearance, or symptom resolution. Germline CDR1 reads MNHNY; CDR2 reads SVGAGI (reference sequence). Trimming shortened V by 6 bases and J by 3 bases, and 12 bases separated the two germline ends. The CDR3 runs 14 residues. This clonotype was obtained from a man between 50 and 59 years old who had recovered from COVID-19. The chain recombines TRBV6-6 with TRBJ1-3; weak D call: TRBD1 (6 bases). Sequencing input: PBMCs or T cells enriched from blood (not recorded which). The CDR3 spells CASRDRTGGNTIYF. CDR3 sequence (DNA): TGTGCCAGCAGAGACAGGACGGGTGGAAACACCATATATTTT.